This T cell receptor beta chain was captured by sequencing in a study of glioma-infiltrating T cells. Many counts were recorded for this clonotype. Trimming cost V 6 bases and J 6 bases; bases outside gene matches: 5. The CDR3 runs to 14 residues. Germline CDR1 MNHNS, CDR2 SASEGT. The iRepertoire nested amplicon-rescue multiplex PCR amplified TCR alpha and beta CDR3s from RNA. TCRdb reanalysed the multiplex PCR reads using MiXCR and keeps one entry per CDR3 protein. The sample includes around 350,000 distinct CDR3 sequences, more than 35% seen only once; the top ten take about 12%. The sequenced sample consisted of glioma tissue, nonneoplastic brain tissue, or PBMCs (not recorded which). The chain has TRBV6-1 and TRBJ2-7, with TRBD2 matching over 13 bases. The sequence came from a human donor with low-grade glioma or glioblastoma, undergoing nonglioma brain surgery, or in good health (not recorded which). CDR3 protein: CASREGLAGLEQYF. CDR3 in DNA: TGTGCCAGCAGAGAGGGACTAGCGGGACTCGAGCAGTACTTC.